These 2 T cell receptor beta chains originate from one sample sequenced in a study of T cells in Graves' hyperthyroidism and ophthalmopathy. Template material for amplifying TCR beta CDR3 regions consisted of RNA transcripts. HTBI primers were the set used in a first-round RT-PCR of the TCR CDR3. MiXCR, run by TCRdb on the multiplex PCR reads, gives a single entry per CDR3 protein. The table records 250,000 to 300,000 distinct CDR3 sequences, roughly a fifth of them present only once. Specimen: blood. The receptor set was obtained from a man aged 50-59 years with Graves' ophthalmopathy.

The V call is TRBV7-9, the J call TRBJ2-6; a weak D match, TRBD1 (6 bases). The CDR3 contains 17 residues. Germline V gives CDR1 SEHNR, CDR2 FQNEAQ (reference sequence). The V end was cut by 2 bases, the J end by 0 bases, with 11 bases between. The CDR3 region has the DNA TGTGCCAGCAGCTTACGGGACATCAGCTCTGGGGCCAACGTCCTGACTTTC. Protein: CASSLRDISSGANVLTF.

In regard to this clonotype: One end of the junction is discordant with germline, which a read error may explain. The J gene is TRBJ2-7, the V gene TRBV2, with TRBD2 matching 7 bases. Per germline, CDR1 SNHLY and CDR2 FYNNEI. This CDR3 has 11 residues. CDR3 coding DNA: TGTGCCAGCGGGAGGGACTACGAGCAGTGCTTC. Translating gives CASGRDYEQCF. Full variable domain (outside the CDR3, taken from reference TRBV2 and TRBJ2-7): EPEVTQTPSHQVTQMGQEVILRCVPISNHLYFYWYRQILGQKVEFLVSFYNNEISEKSEIFDDQFSVERPDGSNFTLKIRSTKLEDSAMYFCASGRDYEQCFGPGTRLTVT.